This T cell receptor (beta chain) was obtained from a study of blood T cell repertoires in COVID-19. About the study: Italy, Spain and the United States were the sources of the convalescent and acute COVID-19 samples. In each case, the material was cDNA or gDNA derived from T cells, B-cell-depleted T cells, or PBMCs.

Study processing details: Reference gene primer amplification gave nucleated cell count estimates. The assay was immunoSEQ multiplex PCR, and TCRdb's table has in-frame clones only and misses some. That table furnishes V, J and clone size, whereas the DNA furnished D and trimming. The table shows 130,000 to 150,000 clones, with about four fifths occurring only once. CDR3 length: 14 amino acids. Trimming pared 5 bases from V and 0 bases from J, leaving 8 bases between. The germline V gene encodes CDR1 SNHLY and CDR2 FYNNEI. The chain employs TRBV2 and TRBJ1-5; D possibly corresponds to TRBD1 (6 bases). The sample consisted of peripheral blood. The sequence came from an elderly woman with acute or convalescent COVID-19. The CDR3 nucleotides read TGTGCCAGCAGTACAGGGTATAGCAATCAGCCCCAGCATTTT. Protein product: CASSTGYSNQPQHF.